The 9 T cell receptor beta chains listed next were all sequenced from one sample in a study of tumor-infiltrating lymphocytes in primary liver carcinoma. The researchers produced TCR beta cDNA from 450 to 600 ng total RNA with a constant-region primer. Investigators got TCR beta libraries out of three nested multiplex PCR rounds, done with slightly modified ARM-PCR. Amplification in the first two PCR rounds was performed using TRBV1-TRBV30 forward primers and a C-beta reverse primer for 10 cycles each. TCRdb called the multiplex PCR reads again in MiXCR, with one record for every CDR3 protein. Seen here are around 80,000 distinct CDR3 sequences, over 60% observed once, and the top ten hold just under 20%. From unsorted bulk tissue weighing roughly 17-31 mg, DNA and RNA were co-extracted. Sequenced: liver tumor tissue from sampling region 1. Sample subset: tumor region T1, superior pole. These receptors came from a man aged 35 to 55 with primary liver carcinoma and hepatitis B virus infection.

About this clonotype itself: Mismatch with germline at one junction end may stem from a read error. This chain uses TRBV5-1 with TRBJ2-2; tentatively, D is TRBD1 (6 bases). CDR3 length: 14 amino acids. Germline assignment: CDR1 SGHRS and CDR2 YFSETQ. The CDR3 nucleotides are TGCACCAGCAGCTTGGGGGCGAACACCGGGGACCTGTTTTTT. This sequence encodes CTSSLGANTGDLFF. Full variable domain (outside the CDR3, taken from reference TRBV5-1 and TRBJ2-2): KAGVTQTPRYLIKTRGQQVTLSCSPISGHRSVSWYQQTPGQGLQFLFEYFSETQRNKGNFPGRFSGRQFSNSRSEMNVSTLELGDSALYLCTSSLGANTGDLFFGEGSRLTVL.

About this clonotype itself: One end of the junction varies from germline; a read error may be responsible. The chain is built from TRBV12-3 or TRBV12-4 and TRBJ1-2; tentatively, D is TRBD1 (5 bases). The CDR3 has 15 amino acids. This chain's CDR3 is CANSPRRIQGCGYTF. The CDR3 coding sequence is TGTGCCAACAGTCCGAGACGGATTCAGGGCTGTGGCTACACCTTC.

About this clonotype itself: This may arise from a read error, as a much more abundant clone is one base away. V and J are TRBV7-9 and TRBJ1-2; 8 nucleotides agree with TRBD1. Germline V CDR1 and CDR2: SEHNR, FQNEAQ (reference sequence). The CDR3 runs to 12 residues. The CDR3 region has the DNA TGTGCCAGCAGCCCCGGGACAGGTGGCTACAACTTC. The encoded protein is CASSPGTGGYNF. Full variable domain (missing parts from reference TRBV7-9 and TRBJ1-2): DTGVSQNPRHKITKRGQNVTFRCDPISEHNRLYWYRQTLGQGPEFLTYFQNEAQLEKSRLLSDRFSAERPKGSFSTLEIQRTEQGDSAMYLCASSPGTGGYNFGSGTRLTVV.

Regarding this clonotype: A read error may produce the germline difference seen at one junction end. The V gene is TRBV7-8, the J gene TRBJ2-7; D gene uncertain. This CDR3 spans 14 amino acids. The V gene's germline CDR1 is SGHVS and CDR2 FQNEAQ. The CDR3 is CVSSLKINSYEQYF. CDR3 coding DNA: TGTGTCAGCAGCTTAAAGATAAACTCCTACGAGCAGTACTTC. Combining the CDR3 with reference TRBV7-8 and TRBJ2-7 gives the whole variable domain GAGVSQSPRYKVAKRGQDVALRCDPISGHVSLFWYQQALGQGPEFLTYFQNEAQLDKSGLPSDRFFAERPEGSVSTLKIQRTQQEDSAVYLCVSSLKINSYEQYFGPGTRLTVT.

A note on this clonotype: One junction end disagrees with the germline gene, perhaps due to a read error. This chain joins TRBV5-1 and TRBJ1-2, with a weak D call TRBD1 (6 bases). Germline V CDR1 and CDR2: SGHRS, YFSETQ. CDR3 size: 15 residues. The DNA of the CDR3 is TGCGCCAGCAGCTTGGTGCTGGGGGCAAACTATGACTACACCTTC. Amino acids: CASSLVLGANYDYTF.

The chain joins TRBV10-2 to TRBJ2-3, with D possibly TRBD2 on 5 matching bases. Germline assignment: CDR1 WSHSY and CDR2 SAAADI. The length of the CDR3 is 15 residues. The DNA of the CDR3 is TGCACCACTTCACCTGGACTTCCGGTGGCAGATACGCAGTATTTT. Amino acids: CTTSPGLPVADTQYF.

The rearrangement joins TRBV7-9 to TRBJ2-7, with D possibly TRBD2 on 5 matching bases. This CDR3 region has 15 residues. Germline values: CDR1 SEHNR, CDR2 FQNEAQ (reference sequence). Trimming removed 5 bases from V and 2 bases from J, with 16 bases in between. As DNA, the CDR3 is TGTGCCAGCAGCCCAGAGGGTTTAAGTACCTACGAGCAGTACTTC. Translated, it gives CASSPEGLSTYEQYF.

This clonotype was recorded once. Germline and junction disagree at one end, which may indicate a read error. CDR3 DNA: TGCAGTGCTGGAGATCATAAGTATCCATACACTGAAGCTTTCTTT. Translation: CSAGDHKYPYTEAFF. The rearrangement links TRBV20-1 to TRBJ1-1; D not resolved. Germline loops: CDR1 DFQATT, CDR2 SNEGSKA (reference sequence). The CDR3 has 15 amino acids.

This clonotype was seen a few times. V gene TRBV2 combines with J gene TRBJ2-7; D gene unclear. CDR1 is SNHLY and CDR2 is FYNNEI in the germline V gene. V shed 6 bases and J shed 0 bases, with 9 bases lying between them. The CDR3 runs 13 residues. The CDR3 sequence: CASRAESSYEQYF. CDR3 in DNA: TGTGCCAGCAGGGCGGAGTCCTCCTACGAGCAGTACTTC.